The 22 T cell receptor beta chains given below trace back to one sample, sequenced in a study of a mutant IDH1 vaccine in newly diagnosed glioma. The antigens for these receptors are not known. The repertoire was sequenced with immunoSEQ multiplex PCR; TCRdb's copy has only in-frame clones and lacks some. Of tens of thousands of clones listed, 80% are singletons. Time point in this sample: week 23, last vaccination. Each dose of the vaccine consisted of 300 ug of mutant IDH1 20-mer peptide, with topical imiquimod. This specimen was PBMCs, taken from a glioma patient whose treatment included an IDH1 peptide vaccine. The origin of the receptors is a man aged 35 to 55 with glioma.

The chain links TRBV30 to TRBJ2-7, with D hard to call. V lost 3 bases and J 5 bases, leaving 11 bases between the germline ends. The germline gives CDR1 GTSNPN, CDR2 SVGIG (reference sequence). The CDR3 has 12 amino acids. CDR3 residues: CAWSPGSHEQYF. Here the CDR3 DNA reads TGTGCCTGGAGCCCCGGTTCACACGAGCAGTACTTC. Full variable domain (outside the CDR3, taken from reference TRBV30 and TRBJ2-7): SQTIHQWPATLVQPVGSPLSLECTVEGTSNPNLYWYRQAAGRGLQLLFYSVGIGQISSEVPQNLSASRPQDRQFILSSKKLLLSDSGFYLCAWSPGSHEQYFGPGTRLTVT.

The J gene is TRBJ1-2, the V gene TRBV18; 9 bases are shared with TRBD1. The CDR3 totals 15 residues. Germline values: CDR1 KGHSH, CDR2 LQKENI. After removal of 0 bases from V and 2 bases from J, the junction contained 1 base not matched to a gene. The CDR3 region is CASSPPGQGNYGYTF. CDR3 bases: TGTGCCAGCTCACCACCGGGACAGGGCAACTATGGCTACACCTTC.

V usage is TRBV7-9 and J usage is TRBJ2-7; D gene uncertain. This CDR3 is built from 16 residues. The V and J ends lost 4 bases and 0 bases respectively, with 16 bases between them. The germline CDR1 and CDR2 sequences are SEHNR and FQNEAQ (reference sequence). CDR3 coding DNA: TGTGCCAGCAGCTCACCACCCCCTGGGATCTCCTACGAGCAGTACTTC. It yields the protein CASSSPPPGISYEQYF.

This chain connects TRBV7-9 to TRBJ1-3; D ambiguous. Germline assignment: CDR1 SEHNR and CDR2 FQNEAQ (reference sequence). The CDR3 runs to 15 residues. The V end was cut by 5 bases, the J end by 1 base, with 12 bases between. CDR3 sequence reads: CASSPEGISGNTIYF. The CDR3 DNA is TGTGCCAGCAGCCCAGAGGGTATTTCTGGAAACACCATATATTTT.

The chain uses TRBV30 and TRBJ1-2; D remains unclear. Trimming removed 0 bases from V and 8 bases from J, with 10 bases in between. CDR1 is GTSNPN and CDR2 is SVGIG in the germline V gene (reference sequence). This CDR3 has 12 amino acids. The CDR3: CAWSVHGHGYTF. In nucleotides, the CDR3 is TGTGCCTGGAGTGTACACGGGCACGGCTACACCTTC.

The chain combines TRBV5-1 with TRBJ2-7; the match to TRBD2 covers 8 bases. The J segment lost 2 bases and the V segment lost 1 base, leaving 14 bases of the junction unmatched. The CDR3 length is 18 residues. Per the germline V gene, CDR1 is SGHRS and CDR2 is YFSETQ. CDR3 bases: TGCGCCAGCAGCTTGAAAGGACCTTTAGCGGGGAGGACCTACGAGCAGTACTTC. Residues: CASSLKGPLAGRTYEQYF.

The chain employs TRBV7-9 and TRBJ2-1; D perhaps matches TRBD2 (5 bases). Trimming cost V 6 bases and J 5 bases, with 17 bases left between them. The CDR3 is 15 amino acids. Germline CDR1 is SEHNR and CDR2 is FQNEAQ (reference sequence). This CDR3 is CASSIAGNLNNEQFF. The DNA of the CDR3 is TGTGCCAGCAGTATCGCCGGGAACCTTAACAATGAGCAGTTCTTC. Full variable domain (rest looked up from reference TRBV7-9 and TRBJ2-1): DTGVSQNPRHKITKRGQNVTFRCDPISEHNRLYWYRQTLGQGPEFLTYFQNEAQLEKSRLLSDRFSAERPKGSFSTLEIQRTEQGDSAMYLCASSIAGNLNNEQFFGPGTRLTVL.

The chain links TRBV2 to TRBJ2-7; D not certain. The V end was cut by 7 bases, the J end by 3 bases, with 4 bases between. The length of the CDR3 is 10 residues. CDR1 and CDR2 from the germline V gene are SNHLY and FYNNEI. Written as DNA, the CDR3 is TGTGCCAGCATGAGCTACGAGCAGTACTTC. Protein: CASMSYEQYF.

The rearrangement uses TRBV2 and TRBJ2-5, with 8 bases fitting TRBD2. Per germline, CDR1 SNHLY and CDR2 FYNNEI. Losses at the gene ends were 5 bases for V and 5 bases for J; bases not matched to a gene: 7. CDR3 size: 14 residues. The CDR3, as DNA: TGTGCCAGCAGTTACGGGGGGGCCAGGGAGACCCAGTACTTC. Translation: CASSYGGARETQYF.

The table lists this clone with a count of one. The CDR3 nucleotides are TGCGCCAGCAGCCACTCAGACAGGGCAGGCACTGAAGCTTTCTTT. Translating it yields CASSHSDRAGTEAFF. The J gene is TRBJ1-1, the V gene TRBV4-1, with 7 bases fitting TRBD1. Germline trimming cut 3 bases from V and 4 bases from J; bases unmatched to any gene: 8. CDR3 length: 15 amino acids. In germline, CDR1 is MGHRA, CDR2 YSYEKL.

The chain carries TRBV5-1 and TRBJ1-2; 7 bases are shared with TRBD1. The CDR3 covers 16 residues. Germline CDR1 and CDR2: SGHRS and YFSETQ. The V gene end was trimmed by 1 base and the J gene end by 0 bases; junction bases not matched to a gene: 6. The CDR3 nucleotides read TGCGCCAGCAGCTTGTACCGGGACAGCCCTAACTATGGCTACACCTTC. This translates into CASSLYRDSPNYGYTF.

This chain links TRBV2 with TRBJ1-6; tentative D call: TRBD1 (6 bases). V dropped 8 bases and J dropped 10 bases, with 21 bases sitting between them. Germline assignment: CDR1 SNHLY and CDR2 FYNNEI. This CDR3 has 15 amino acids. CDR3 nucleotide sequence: TGTGCCAGCTATCCGAGGGGGGCTGGAAGATCACCCCTCCACTTT. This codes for CASYPRGAGRSPLHF.

CDR3 coding DNA: TGCAGCCTGGGAAACGGCTACTCCTACAATGAGCAGTTCTTC. Its protein product is CSLGNGYSYNEQFF. The chain carries TRBV29-1 and TRBJ2-1; D is undetermined. The CDR3 has 14 amino acids. The germline V and J ends were trimmed by 8 bases and 0 bases, with 14 bases remaining between them. The V gene's germline CDR1 is SQVTM and CDR2 ANQGSEA.

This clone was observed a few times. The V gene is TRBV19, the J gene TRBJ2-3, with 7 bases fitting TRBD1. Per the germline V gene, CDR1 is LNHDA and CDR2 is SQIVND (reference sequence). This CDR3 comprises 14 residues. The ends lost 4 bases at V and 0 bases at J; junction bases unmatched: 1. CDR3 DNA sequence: TGTGCCAGTAGTACGACAGGGAGCACAGATACGCAGTATTTT. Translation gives CASSTTGSTDTQYF.

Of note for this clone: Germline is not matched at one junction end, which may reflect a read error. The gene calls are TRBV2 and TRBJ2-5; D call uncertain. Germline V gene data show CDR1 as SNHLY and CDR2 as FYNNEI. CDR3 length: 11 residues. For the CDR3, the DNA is TGTGCAAGCACCGGGTGGGAGACCCAGTACTTC. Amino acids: CASTGWETQYF.

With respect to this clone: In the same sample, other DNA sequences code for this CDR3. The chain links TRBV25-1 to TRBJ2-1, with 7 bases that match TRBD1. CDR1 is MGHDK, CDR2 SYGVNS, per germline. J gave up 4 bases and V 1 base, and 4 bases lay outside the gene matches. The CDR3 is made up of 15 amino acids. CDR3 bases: TGTGCCAGCAGTGAATTGGCAGGGGGATACAATGAGCAGTTCTTC. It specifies CASSELAGGYNEQFF. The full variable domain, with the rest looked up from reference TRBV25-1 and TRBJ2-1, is EADIYQTPRYLVIGTGKKITLECSQTMGHDKMYWYQQDPGMELHLIHYSYGVNSTEKGDLSSESTVSRIRTEHFPLTLESARPSHTSQYLCASSELAGGYNEQFFGPGTRLTVL.

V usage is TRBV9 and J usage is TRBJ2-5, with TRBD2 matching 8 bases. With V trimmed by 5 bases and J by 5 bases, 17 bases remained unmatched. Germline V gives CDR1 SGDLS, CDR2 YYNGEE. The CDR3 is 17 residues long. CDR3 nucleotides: TGTGCCAGCAGTGATGGCCGGGGCGGGGGGCGAATGGAGACCCAGTACTTC. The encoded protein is CASSDGRGGGRMETQYF.

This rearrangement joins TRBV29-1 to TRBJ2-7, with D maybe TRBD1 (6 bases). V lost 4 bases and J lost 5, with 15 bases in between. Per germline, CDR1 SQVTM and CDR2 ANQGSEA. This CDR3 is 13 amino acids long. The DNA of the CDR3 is TGCAGCGTTGGCCCGCACAGGGTCCACGAGCAGTACTTC. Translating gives CSVGPHRVHEQYF.

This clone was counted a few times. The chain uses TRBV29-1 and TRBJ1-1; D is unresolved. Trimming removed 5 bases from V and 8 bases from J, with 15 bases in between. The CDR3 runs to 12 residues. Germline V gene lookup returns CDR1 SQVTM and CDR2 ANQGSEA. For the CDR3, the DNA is TGCAGCGTTTTCCGCAGCGGCTCCGAAGCTTTCTTT. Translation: CSVFRSGSEAFF.

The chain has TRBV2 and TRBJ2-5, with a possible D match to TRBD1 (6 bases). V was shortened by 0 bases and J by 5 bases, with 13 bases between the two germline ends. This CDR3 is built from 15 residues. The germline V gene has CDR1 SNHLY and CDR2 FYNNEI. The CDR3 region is CASSEAVLQGETQYF. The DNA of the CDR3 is TGTGCCAGCAGTGAAGCGGTTCTCCAGGGGGAGACCCAGTACTTC.

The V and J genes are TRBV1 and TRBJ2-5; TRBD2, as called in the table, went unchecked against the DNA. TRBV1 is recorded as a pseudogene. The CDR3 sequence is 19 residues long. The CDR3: CTSSQPWNHLAEYQETQYF. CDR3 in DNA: TGCACCAGCAGCCAACCTTGGAACCATCTAGCGGAATACCAAGAGACCCAGTACTTC.

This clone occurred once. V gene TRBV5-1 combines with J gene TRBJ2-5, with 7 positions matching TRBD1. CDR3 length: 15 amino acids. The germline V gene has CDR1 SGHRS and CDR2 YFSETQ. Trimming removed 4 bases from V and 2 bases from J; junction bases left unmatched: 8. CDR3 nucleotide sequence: TGCGCCAGCAGCCCCCGAGGACAGGAGCAAGAGACCCAGTACTTC. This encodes CASSPRGQEQETQYF. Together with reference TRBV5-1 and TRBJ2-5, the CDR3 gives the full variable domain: KAGVTQTPRYLIKTRGQQVTLSCSPISGHRSVSWYQQTPGQGLQFLFEYFSETQRNKGNFPGRFSGRQFSNSRSEMNVSTLELGDSALYLCASSPRGQEQETQYFGPGTRLLVL.